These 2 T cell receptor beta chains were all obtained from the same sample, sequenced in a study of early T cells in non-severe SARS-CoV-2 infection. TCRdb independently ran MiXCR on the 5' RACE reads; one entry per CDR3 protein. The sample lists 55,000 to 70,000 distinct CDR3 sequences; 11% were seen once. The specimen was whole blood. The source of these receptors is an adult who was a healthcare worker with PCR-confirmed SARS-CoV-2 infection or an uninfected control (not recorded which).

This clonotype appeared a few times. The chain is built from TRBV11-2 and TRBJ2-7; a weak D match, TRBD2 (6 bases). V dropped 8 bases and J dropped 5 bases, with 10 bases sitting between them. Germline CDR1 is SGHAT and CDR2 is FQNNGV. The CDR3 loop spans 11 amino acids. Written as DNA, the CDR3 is TGTGCCAGCGGACTACCGAACGAGCAGTACTTC. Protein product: CASGLPNEQYF. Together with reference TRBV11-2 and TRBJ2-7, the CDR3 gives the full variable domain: EAGVAQSPRYKIIEKRQSVAFWCNPISGHATLYWYQQILGQGPKLLIQFQNNGVVDDSQLPKDRFSAERLKGVDSTLKIQPAKLEDSAVYLCASGLPNEQYFGPGTRLTVT.

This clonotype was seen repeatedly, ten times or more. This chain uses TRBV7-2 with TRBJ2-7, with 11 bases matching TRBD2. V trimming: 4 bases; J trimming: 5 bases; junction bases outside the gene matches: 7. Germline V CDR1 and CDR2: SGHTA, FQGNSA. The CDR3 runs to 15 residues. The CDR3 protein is CASSSMTSGTHEQYF. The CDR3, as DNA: TGTGCCAGCAGCTCGATGACTAGCGGGACCCACGAGCAGTACTTC.